This T cell receptor (beta chain) was captured in a study of CD8 T cells in Susac syndrome (dated 2019 in TCRdb). Study-wide context: Of the Susac syndrome patients who were sequenced, more than five had clinically active disease and eight or nine were in clinical remission. At blood withdrawal, Susac syndrome patients were either therapy-naive, taking corticosteroids (in some cases with IVIg as well), or taking IVIg alone. Repertoire sequencing was used to test whether CD8+ T cell activation and differentiation in Susac syndrome was antigen driven. The full study reports these points: In the CD4+ T cell repertoire of Susac syndrome patients, clonal expansion was not detected. The number of individuals in the TCR sequencing and HLA analysis was acknowledged as relatively small.

With respect to this clonotype: Which antigen it targets is not known. No base-level quality is on record; no much larger clone is a single base apart.

Peripheral blood CD8+ and CD4+ T cells from healthy donors, Susac syndrome patients and multiple sclerosis patients were profiled using high-throughput TCR beta sequencing. Susac syndrome patients met recently defined diagnostic criteria for definite or probable disease. Bulk CD8+ and CD4+ T cells were purified magnetically by negative isolation, whereas CD8+ TEMRA cells were enriched by FACS. Blood was drawn into EDTA tubes, processed within 24 hours, and PBMCs were isolated by density gradient centrifugation. PBMCs destined for TCR sequencing were cryopreserved in liquid nitrogen and later thawed in a 37 °C water bath. The sorted or isolated CD4+, CD8+ and CD8+ TEMRA cells reached a purity of at least 90%. RNA was extracted using the RNeasy kit, and about 0.5 to 1 ug of the RNA was reverse transcribed with random hexamers. The immunoSEQ multiplex PCR assay, covering 54 Vbeta and 13 Jbeta segments, was used to amplify TCR beta CDR3 regions. To correct PCR amplification bias, a synthetic template baseline was used for both primer optimization and computational correction. From the authors' description of their analysis: Reads were assigned to V, D and J genes according to IMGT and analyzed in immunoSEQ Analyzer, with only productive sequences retained. To calculate clonality, Shannon entropy was normalized by log2 of the number of productive unique sequences and then subtracted from one. Public and private clones were assessed among the 100 most prevalent clones of each patient and control. A clone was defined as Susac-specific if it was absent from the healthy and MS cohorts, from about a thousand published viral clones and from other ImmuneACCESS disease sequences. TCRdb's own reprocessing of the public reads used fastp at Q25 and MiXCR and kept productive beta chains. Rows matching on CDR3 protein sequence are summarized as one entry with the most common DNA and genes. The V and J calls follow TCRdb's processing rather than the paper's. The sample table holds 160,000 or so distinct CDR3 sequences, of which 90% to 95% were seen once. The ten largest clones capture 0.16% of the sample.

The cysteine opens and the phenylalanine closes a CDR3 of 12 amino acids. The DNA shown is the 36-base CDR3, in frame from base 1. Trimming at the junction amounts to 3 bases on V and 4 bases on J, and the germline ends lie 6 bases apart. Sequences SQVTM (CDR1) and ANQGSEA (CDR2) are obtained from the germline V gene. Sequenced sample: CD4+ T cells from PBMCs. The sequence links TRBV29-1 to TRBJ2-2, with no reliable assignment of the D segment. This sequence originates from a human donor with Susac syndrome. The DNA sequence reads TGCAGCGTTGACGTCCGCACCGGGGAGCTGTTTTTT. Translated, this is CSVDVRTGELFF.